These T cell receptor beta chains were read from a single sample in a study of human T cells and chemical hapten exposure. Each CDR3 protein gets one entry after TCRdb re-called the RACE reads with MiXCR. The sample yields roughly 60,000 distinct CDR3 sequences, approximately 6.7% seen once. Sequenced here: whole blood, sampled in connection with sensitization to the hapten diphenylcyclopropenone (DPC). The receptor source for this set is a woman between 25 and 40 years old with alopecia areata. Some clones in this sample may be carry-over from other donors' samples. CDR3s include the opening cysteine and the closing phenylalanine or tryptophan. The order of the fields is CDR3 length, J gene, D gene, clone size, V gene, CDR3 protein, CDR3 DNA. A D gene is named only where the DNA matches it firmly. Some rows mark clone size as missing; the rest say once, few, many or name a class of expanded clone.

len: 11; j_gene: TRBJ2-5; d_gene: NA; abundance: NA; v_gene: TRBV20-1; CDR3aa: CSARGEETQYF; CDR3nt: TGCAGTGCTAGAGGTGAAGAGACCCAGTACTTC
len: 17; j_gene: TRBJ2-7; d_gene: NA; abundance: many; v_gene: TRBV27; CDR3aa: CASNARGERGGHYEQYF; CDR3nt: TGTGCCAGCAATGCCAGGGGTGAGCGGGGCGGACACTACGAGCAGTACTTC
len: 11; j_gene: TRBJ1-1; d_gene: NA; abundance: many; v_gene: TRBV2; CDR3aa: CASSARIEAFF; CDR3nt: TGTGCCAGCAGTGCTAGAATTGAAGCTTTCTTT
len: 14; j_gene: TRBJ1-2; d_gene: TRBD1; abundance: many; v_gene: TRBV12-3/TRBV12-4; CDR3aa: CASSLATGGYGYTF; CDR3nt: TGTGCCAGCAGTTTGGCGACAGGGGGCTATGGCTACACCTTC
len: 15; j_gene: TRBJ2-3; d_gene: NA; abundance: many; v_gene: TRBV2; CDR3aa: CASRELVITTDTQYF; CDR3nt: TGTGCCAGCAGGGAACTAGTCATCACCACAGATACGCAGTATTTT
len: 13; j_gene: TRBJ2-4; d_gene: NA; abundance: many; v_gene: TRBV7-6; CDR3aa: CASSSIGADIQYF; CDR3nt: TGTGCCAGCAGCTCAATAGGGGCGGACATTCAGTACTTC
len: 15; j_gene: TRBJ1-3; d_gene: NA; abundance: many; v_gene: TRBV7-9; CDR3aa: CASSHGQLSGNTIYF; CDR3nt: TGTGCCAGCAGCCATGGACAGCTTTCTGGAAACACCATATATTTT
len: 13; j_gene: TRBJ2-1; d_gene: NA; abundance: many; v_gene: TRBV29-1; CDR3aa: CSGCRETYNEQFF; CDR3nt: TGCAGCGGATGTAGGGAAACCTACAATGAGCAGTTCTTC
len: 16; j_gene: TRBJ2-7; d_gene: TRBD2; abundance: many; v_gene: TRBV7-9; CDR3aa: CASSLWDGGAPGEQYF; CDR3nt: TGTGCCAGCAGCTTGTGGGACGGGGGGGCGCCCGGCGAGCAGTACTTC
len: 15; j_gene: TRBJ2-7; d_gene: NA; abundance: many; v_gene: TRBV12-3/TRBV12-4; CDR3aa: CASSLGGPSSYEQYF; CDR3nt: TGTGCCAGCAGTTTGGGGGGCCCGAGCTCCTACGAGCAGTACTTC
len: 13; j_gene: TRBJ1-5; d_gene: TRBD1; abundance: many; v_gene: TRBV5-1; CDR3aa: CASRTGVNQPQHF; CDR3nt: TGCGCCAGCAGGACAGGGGTGAATCAGCCCCAGCATTTT
len: 14; j_gene: TRBJ1-6; d_gene: NA; abundance: many; v_gene: TRBV7-2; CDR3aa: CASSYHSIGSPLHF; CDR3nt: TGTGCCAGCAGCTACCACTCAATTGGTTCACCCCTCCACTTT
len: 16; j_gene: TRBJ2-2; d_gene: TRBD1; abundance: few; v_gene: TRBV7-3; CDR3aa: CASSLVGTANTGELFF; CDR3nt: TGTGCCAGCAGCTTAGTCGGGACAGCGAACACCGGGGAGCTGTTTTTT
len: 19; j_gene: TRBJ2-3; d_gene: TRBD2; abundance: many; v_gene: TRBV4-1; CDR3aa: CASSQASGPGGGATDTQYF; CDR3nt: TGCGCCAGCAGCCAAGCGTCGGGGCCTGGCGGGGGGGCCACGGATACGCAGTATTTT
len: 15; j_gene: TRBJ2-1; d_gene: NA; abundance: many; v_gene: TRBV5-1; CDR3aa: CASSLLGEIYGEQFF; CDR3nt: TGCGCCAGCAGCTTGTTAGGGGAAATTTACGGTGAGCAGTTCTTC
len: 12; j_gene: TRBJ2-5; d_gene: NA; abundance: many; v_gene: TRBV5-1; CDR3aa: CASSRNQETQYF; CDR3nt: TGCGCCAGCAGCCGTAACCAAGAGACCCAGTACTTC
len: 16; j_gene: TRBJ2-3; d_gene: NA; abundance: many; v_gene: TRBV11-2; CDR3aa: CASSLGAASSTDTQYF; CDR3nt: TGTGCCAGCAGCTTGGGGGCAGCTTCTAGCACAGATACGCAGTATTTT
len: 13; j_gene: TRBJ2-2; d_gene: NA; abundance: many; v_gene: TRBV10-3; CDR3aa: CAITPVNTGELFF; CDR3nt: TGTGCCATCACCCCGGTGAACACCGGGGAGCTGTTTTTT
len: 15; j_gene: TRBJ2-3; d_gene: TRBD2; abundance: many; v_gene: TRBV13; CDR3aa: CASSSPGGGSDTQYF; CDR3nt: TGTGCCAGCAGCTCCCCCGGGGGGGGGTCAGATACGCAGTATTTT
len: 19; j_gene: TRBJ1-4; d_gene: NA; abundance: NA; v_gene: TRBV7-2; CDR3aa: CASSLERRTIPREGLKLFF; CDR3nt: TGTGCCAGCAGCTTAGAGCGCCGTACCATCCCCCGCGAAGGTCTAAAACTGTTTTTT
len: 13; j_gene: TRBJ2-7; d_gene: NA; abundance: many; v_gene: TRBV4-2; CDR3aa: CASSRAGVDEQYF; CDR3nt: TGTGCCAGCAGCCGGGCAGGGGTCGACGAGCAGTACTTC
len: 15; j_gene: TRBJ2-7; d_gene: TRBD2; abundance: NA; v_gene: TRBV6-1; CDR3aa: CASSEGLAVSYEQYF; CDR3nt: TGTGCCAGCAGTGAAGGACTAGCGGTCTCCTACGAGCAGTACTTC
len: 14; j_gene: TRBJ2-5; d_gene: NA; abundance: many; v_gene: TRBV10-3; CDR3aa: CAISESNLQETQYF; CDR3nt: TGTGCCATCAGTGAGTCAAACTTACAAGAGACCCAGTACTTC
len: 12; j_gene: TRBJ2-7; d_gene: NA; abundance: many; v_gene: TRBV12-3/TRBV12-4; CDR3aa: CASRSGVYEQYF; CDR3nt: TGTGCCAGCAGATCAGGGGTTTACGAGCAGTACTTC
len: 13; j_gene: TRBJ2-7; d_gene: NA; abundance: many; v_gene: TRBV6-5; CDR3aa: CASGRGPNYEQYF; CDR3nt: TGTGCCAGCGGCCGGGGACCGAACTACGAGCAGTACTTC
len: 15; j_gene: TRBJ1-2; d_gene: TRBD1; abundance: many; v_gene: TRBV12-3/TRBV12-4; CDR3aa: CASSPDRAIFGGYTF; CDR3nt: TGTGCCAGCAGCCCGGACAGGGCAATTTTCGGAGGCTACACCTTC
len: 15; j_gene: TRBJ1-2; d_gene: TRBD1; abundance: many; v_gene: TRBV7-9; CDR3aa: CASSLEDRARYGYTF; CDR3nt: TGTGCCAGCAGCTTAGAGGACAGGGCCCGATATGGCTACACCTTC
len: 14; j_gene: TRBJ2-4; d_gene: TRBD1; abundance: many; v_gene: TRBV2; CDR3aa: CASSERQGKIIQYF; CDR3nt: TGTGCCAGCAGTGAACGACAGGGCAAGATCATTCAGTACTTC
len: 15; j_gene: TRBJ1-4; d_gene: NA; abundance: many; v_gene: TRBV18; CDR3aa: CASSPLVGSNEKLFF; CDR3nt: TGTGCCAGCTCACCACTGGTGGGGAGCAATGAAAAACTGTTTTTT
len: 14; j_gene: TRBJ1-2; d_gene: NA; abundance: many; v_gene: TRBV2; CDR3aa: CASSELVRNYGYTF; CDR3nt: TGTGCCAGCAGTGAACTAGTTCGTAACTATGGCTACACCTTC
len: 16; j_gene: TRBJ2-3; d_gene: NA; abundance: many; v_gene: TRBV29-1; CDR3aa: CSVAAAGLGGTDTQYF; CDR3nt: TGCAGCGTTGCTGCGGCGGGGCTAGGGGGCACAGATACGCAGTATTTT
len: 14; j_gene: TRBJ2-3; d_gene: TRBD2; abundance: many; v_gene: TRBV3-1; CDR3aa: CASSPSGLTDTQYF; CDR3nt: TGTGCCAGCAGCCCTAGCGGGTTAACAGATACGCAGTATTTT
len: 16; j_gene: TRBJ2-3; d_gene: TRBD2; abundance: NA; v_gene: TRBV5-4; CDR3aa: CASSLWLAGTTDTQYF; CDR3nt: TGTGCCAGCAGCTTGTGGCTAGCGGGGACTACAGATACGCAGTATTTT
len: 13; j_gene: TRBJ1-1; d_gene: NA; abundance: many; v_gene: TRBV30; CDR3aa: CARSSDPNTEAFF; CDR3nt: TGTGCCCGGAGTTCGGACCCAAACACTGAAGCTTTCTTT
len: 15; j_gene: TRBJ1-6; d_gene: TRBD1; abundance: few; v_gene: TRBV19; CDR3aa: CASSIEEGGNSPLHF; CDR3nt: TGTGCCAGTAGTATAGAGGAAGGGGGCAATTCACCCCTCCACTTT
len: 15; j_gene: TRBJ1-3; d_gene: NA; abundance: many; v_gene: TRBV10-3; CDR3aa: CAISDAVQNGNTIYF; CDR3nt: TGTGCCATCAGTGATGCCGTGCAAAATGGAAACACCATATATTTT
len: 14; j_gene: TRBJ1-1; d_gene: NA; abundance: many; v_gene: TRBV5-4; CDR3aa: CASSLGQHNTEAFF; CDR3nt: TGTGCCAGCAGCTTGGGACAGCATAATACTGAAGCTTTCTTT
len: 11; j_gene: TRBJ2-1; d_gene: NA; abundance: few; v_gene: TRBV10-3; CDR3aa: CAIRAGGEQFF; CDR3nt: TGTGCCATCAGAGCAGGGGGGGAGCAGTTCTTC
len: 13; j_gene: TRBJ2-7; d_gene: NA; abundance: many; v_gene: TRBV25-1; CDR3aa: CASSGFSSYEQYF; CDR3nt: TGTGCCAGCAGTGGATTCTCCTCCTACGAGCAGTACTTC
len: 16; j_gene: TRBJ1-1; d_gene: NA; abundance: many; v_gene: TRBV3-1; CDR3aa: CASSHVSTLPNTEAFF; CDR3nt: TGTGCCAGCAGCCATGTAAGCACGCTGCCGAACACTGAAGCTTTCTTT
len: 13; j_gene: TRBJ2-3; d_gene: NA; abundance: few; v_gene: TRBV4-1; CDR3aa: CASSQGGRDTQYF; CDR3nt: TGCGCCAGCAGCCAAGGGGGGCGGGATACGCAGTATTTT
len: 15; j_gene: TRBJ2-2; d_gene: NA; abundance: many; v_gene: TRBV25-1; CDR3aa: CASSDPGYHHGELFF; CDR3nt: TGTGCCAGCAGTGATCCGGGATATCATCACGGGGAGCTGTTTTTT
len: 13; j_gene: TRBJ1-3; d_gene: NA; abundance: NA; v_gene: TRBV9; CDR3aa: CASSAEPGNTIYF; CDR3nt: TGTGCCAGCAGCGCGGAACCTGGAAACACCATATATTTT
len: 13; j_gene: TRBJ1-5; d_gene: NA; abundance: few; v_gene: TRBV5-1; CDR3aa: CASSYDSNQPQHF; CDR3nt: TGCGCCAGCAGCTATGACAGCAATCAGCCCCAGCATTTT
len: 13; j_gene: TRBJ2-4; d_gene: TRBD2; abundance: many; v_gene: TRBV2; CDR3aa: CASSELAVNIQYF; CDR3nt: TGTGCCAGCAGCGAACTAGCGGTAAACATTCAGTACTTC
len: 14; j_gene: TRBJ2-7; d_gene: NA; abundance: many; v_gene: TRBV10-3; CDR3aa: CAISEKGDLYEQYF; CDR3nt: TGTGCCATCAGTGAAAAAGGGGACCTATACGAGCAGTACTTC
len: 14; j_gene: TRBJ2-3; d_gene: TRBD2; abundance: many; v_gene: TRBV20-1; CDR3aa: CSARLAGGLNTQYF; CDR3nt: TGCAGTGCTAGACTAGCGGGGGGCTTGAATACGCAGTATTTT
len: 15; j_gene: TRBJ1-6; d_gene: NA; abundance: many; v_gene: TRBV5-1; CDR3aa: CASSLDPGGDSPLHF; CDR3nt: TGCGCCAGCAGCTTGGACCCGGGGGGCGATTCACCCCTCCACTTT
len: 13; j_gene: TRBJ2-1; d_gene: NA; abundance: many; v_gene: TRBV5-1; CDR3aa: CASSGTHYNEQFF; CDR3nt: TGCGCCAGCAGCGGCACCCACTACAATGAGCAGTTCTTC
len: 14; j_gene: TRBJ1-2; d_gene: NA; abundance: many; v_gene: TRBV3-1; CDR3aa: CASSQVGSFVGYTF; CDR3nt: TGTGCCAGCAGCCAAGTCGGCAGTTTCGTGGGCTACACCTTC